This T cell receptor beta chain was observed in a study of shared clonotypes between healthy human individuals. Study findings and constraints: Larger estimated richness was generally seen in naive subsets than in memory subsets. Investigators collected only blood, and repertoires in tissues likely differ.

A word on this clone: Its specificity is unknown.

The run depth of the assay was deep. Sequenced by immunoSEQ multiplex PCR; TCRdb stores in-frame clones only, minus some. There are about a million clones in the sample; roughly 75% occur only once, and about 1.5% lies in the top ten. Division of CD4+ cells produced a CD45RA+ naive subset and a CD45RA-negative memory subset. The germline V gene encodes CDR1 MDHEN and CDR2 SYDVKM. V dropped 8 bases and J dropped 2; count of bases not matched to a gene: 8. The CDR3 is 15 residues long. Sequenced material: memory CD4+ T cells sorted from blood. The subset denotes: CD45RA-negative fraction. The receptor's source is a man aged 18 to 30 in good health. J is TRBJ1-5 and V is TRBV28, with 8 nucleotides matching TRBD1. The CDR3 spells CASGTRGLRNQPQHF. CDR3 sequence (DNA): TGTGCCAGCGGTACCAGGGGGCTCCGCAATCAGCCCCAGCATTTT.